The 18 T cell receptor beta chains in this list originate from one sample, sequenced in a study of T cell responses to AZD1222 COVID-19 vaccine. This table comes from immunoSEQ multiplex PCR, and its TCRdb copy is limited to in-frame clones, with some not included. This sample has just over 65,000 clones; 87% occur once, and the top ten carry 17%. The source was peripheral blood, collected on day 0 of AZD1222 vaccination. Receptors were obtained from an adult in good health.

The chain links TRBV7-8 to TRBJ2-4, with 9 bases fitting TRBD1. Germline values: CDR1 SGHVS, CDR2 FQNEAQ. V lost 3 bases and J lost 7; bases outside the gene matches: 10. There are 16 residues in the CDR3. DNA of the CDR3: TGTGCCAGCAGCTTTTCACCCCTGACAGGGGGGAACATTCAGTACTTC. It translates to CASSFSPLTGGNIQYF.

The chain combines TRBV15 with TRBJ1-6; D not resolved. CDR1 is LNHNV and CDR2 is YYDKDF in the germline V gene (reference sequence). Trimming cost V 3 bases and J 9 bases, with 9 bases left between them. The CDR3 sequence is 13 residues long. Here the CDR3 DNA reads TGTGCCACCAGCAGGCCCAAAGGTTCACCCCTCCACTTT. Protein product: CATSRPKGSPLHF.

This chain uses TRBV30 with TRBJ1-2, with 9 bases lining up with TRBD1. The CDR3 extends over 12 amino acids. J lost 4 bases, V lost 5 bases, and 2 bases had no gene match. CDR1 and CDR2 from the germline V gene are GTSNPN and SVGIG (reference sequence). The CDR3 reads CAWGDRAYGYTF. CDR3 sequence (DNA): TGTGCCTGGGGGGACAGGGCCTATGGCTACACCTTC.

This chain links TRBV6-6 with TRBJ2-5, with D perhaps matching TRBD2 (7 bases). The CDR3 has 15 amino acids. V was pared by 7 bases and J by 2 bases, with 17 bases between. CDR1 MNHNY and CDR2 SVGAGI come from the germline V gene (reference sequence). DNA of the CDR3: TGTGCCAGCAACCCATGGGGGGGGCCGCAAGAGACCCAGTACTTC. Residues: CASNPWGGPQETQYF.

This clone is a singleton in its sample. The chain uses TRBV5-5 and TRBJ2-2, with a tentative D call TRBD1 (6 bases). Germline-derived CDR1 and CDR2 are SGHKS and YYEKEE (reference sequence). V was shortened by 4 bases and J by 0 bases, with 10 bases between the two germline ends. This CDR3 is 15 amino acids long. The CDR3 coding sequence is TGTGCCAGCAGCGGGGACAACGCGAACACCGGGGAGCTGTTTTTT. It is translated as CASSGDNANTGELFF.

The rearrangement links TRBV28 to TRBJ2-7; D ambiguous. The germline CDR1 and CDR2 sequences are MDHEN and SYDVKM. V was trimmed by 5 bases and J by 9 bases, leaving 14 bases between them. The CDR3 is 12 amino acids. CDR3 nucleotides: TGTGCCAGCAGTCAACCGGTCTCGGGGCAGTACTTC. Its protein product is CASSQPVSGQYF.

The chain recombines TRBV25-1 with TRBJ2-1; D possibly corresponds to TRBD2 (5 bases). With 4 bases removed from V and 13 bases from J, the gap between germline ends came to 14 bases. This CDR3 is built from 12 residues. The V gene's germline CDR1 is MGHDK and CDR2 SYGVNS. The CDR3 loop reads CASSVSSAIQFF. Here the CDR3 DNA reads TGTGCCAGCAGTGTGAGTAGCGCGATACAGTTCTTC.

The V and J genes are TRBV5-5 and TRBJ2-2; TRBD1 matches at 7 bases. The germline V gene encodes CDR1 SGHKS and CDR2 YYEKEE (reference sequence). The J segment lost 0 bases and the V segment lost 5 bases, leaving 4 bases of the junction unmatched. CDR3 length equals 15 residues. The CDR3 loop is CASRRQGPNTGELFF. CDR3 DNA sequence: TGTGCCAGCAGACGACAGGGACCGAACACCGGGGAGCTGTTTTTT.

V and J are TRBV10-1 and TRBJ2-3; D ambiguous. The CDR3 extends over 14 amino acids. V gave up 0 bases and J gave up 3 bases, with 7 bases separating them. CDR1 and CDR2 (germline): WNHNN, SYGVQD (reference sequence). Here the CDR3 DNA reads TGCGCCAGCAGTGAGTCGGTAGGGACAGATACGCAGTATTTT. Translation gives CASSESVGTDTQYF.

This chain connects TRBV4-1 to TRBJ1-3, with a tentative D call TRBD1 (6 bases). Deletions cut 1 base from V and 1 base from J, with 11 bases between. Germline CDR1 MGHRA, CDR2 YSYEKL. The CDR3 totals 16 residues. CDR3 DNA: TGCGCCAGCAGCCAAGGCCAAAGGGGGTCTGGAAACACCATATATTTT. Encoded protein: CASSQGQRGSGNTIYF.

The chain recombines TRBV5-1 with TRBJ1-1; D uncertain. The CDR3 covers 11 residues. Trimming took 0 bases from V and 3 from J, leaving 0 bases between them. The germline CDR1 and CDR2 sequences are SGHRS and YFSETQ. Here the CDR3 DNA reads TGCGCCAGCAGCTTGGACACTGAAGCTTTCTTT. Translated, it gives CASSLDTEAFF.

This clone was seen once. The DNA for the CDR3 is TGCGCCAGCATGGCAGGGGGCTCTGGAAACACCATATATTTT. Translation gives CASMAGGSGNTIYF. The chain uses TRBV5-1 and TRBJ1-3, with 7 bases fitting TRBD1. There are 14 residues in the CDR3. The V gene's germline CDR1 is SGHRS and CDR2 YFSETQ. The ends lost 6 bases at V and 0 bases at J; junction bases unmatched: 3. The complete variable domain, with remaining parts taken from reference TRBV5-1 and TRBJ1-3, reads KAGVTQTPRYLIKTRGQQVTLSCSPISGHRSVSWYQQTPGQGLQFLFEYFSETQRNKGNFPGRFSGRQFSNSRSEMNVSTLELGDSALYLCASMAGGSGNTIYFGEGSWLTVV.

The chain links TRBV5-1 to TRBJ1-4, with TRBD1 matching over 8 bases. The CDR3 length is 15 residues. J gave up 8 bases and V 0 bases, and 6 bases lay outside the gene matches. Per the germline V gene, CDR1 is SGHRS and CDR2 is YFSETQ. CDR3 loop: CASSLETGGREKLFF. The CDR3 region has the DNA TGCGCCAGCAGCTTGGAAACAGGGGGTAGGGAAAAACTGTTTTTT.

The gene calls are TRBV6-5 and TRBJ1-1; 7 bases line up with TRBD1. The CDR3 has 14 residues. Trimming at V came to 0 bases and at J to 6 bases, leaving 4 bases not matched to a gene. Germline V CDR1 and CDR2: MNHEY, SVGAGI. CDR3 coding DNA: TGTGCCAGCAGTTACTCATGGACAGGTTCTGAAGCTTTCTTT. Translation gives CASSYSWTGSEAFF.

The chain uses TRBV5-1 and TRBJ2-7; D is possibly TRBD1 or TRBD2 (6 bases each). This CDR3 has 15 amino acids. The V and J ends lost 4 bases and 4 bases respectively, with 18 bases between them. In germline, CDR1 is SGHRS, CDR2 YFSETQ. The CDR3 reads CASSPAGTNAYEQYF. In nucleotides, the CDR3 is TGCGCCAGCAGCCCGGCGGGGACAAATGCTTACGAGCAGTACTTC.

The chain is built from TRBV11-2 and TRBJ1-2, with D uncertain. The CDR3 contains 14 residues. Trimming took 5 bases from V and 0 from J, leaving 10 bases between them. The germline gives CDR1 SGHAT, CDR2 FQNNGV. The CDR3 sequence: CASSAGRTNYGYTF. In DNA form, the CDR3 reads TGTGCCAGCAGCGCTGGGAGAACTAACTATGGCTACACCTTC.

This chain joins TRBV6-6 and TRBJ1-4, with D perhaps TRBD1 (5 bases). The CDR3 runs to 16 residues. Per the germline V gene, CDR1 is MNHNY and CDR2 is SVGAGI (reference sequence). Trimming pared 2 bases from V and 3 bases from J, leaving 13 bases between. DNA of the CDR3: TGTGCCAGCAGTTACCTCTCAGGGTTATCTAATGAAAAACTGTTTTTT. As protein: CASSYLSGLSNEKLFF.

This chain connects TRBV12-3 or TRBV12-4 to TRBJ2-7; the D gene is possibly TRBD1 (6 bases). V shed 6 bases and J shed 4 bases, with 10 bases lying between them. The CDR3 has 12 residues. The DNA of the CDR3 is TGTGCCAGCAGCCGGACAGCATACGAGCAGTACTTC. The encoded protein is CASSRTAYEQYF.